What follows describes a single T cell receptor beta chain. Its antigen is currently unknown. The investigators split CD4+ cells into a CD45RA+ naive subset and a CD45RA-negative memory subset. The length of the CDR3 is 14 residues. The V end lost 4 bases, the J end lost 2 bases, and 12 bases lay between the germline ends. The V gene's germline CDR1 is SGHRS and CDR2 YFSETQ. The data were produced by immunoSEQ multiplex PCR, yet TCRdb's version contains in-frame clones alone and is incomplete. The sample lists more than 1.2 million clones; approximately 98.5% were seen once. The data were obtained in a study of shared clonotypes between healthy human individuals. Study-wide points: Among the subsets, naive ones generally showed larger estimated richness than memory ones.

The material sequenced was naive CD4+ T cells sorted from blood. The subset here: CD45RA+ positively selected. This chain links TRBV5-1 with TRBJ2-5; weak D call: TRBD1 (5 bases). The clonotype was recovered from a man younger than 45 in good health. The CDR3, as DNA: TGCGCCAGCAGCCCGGACGACAGTCAAGAGACCCAGTACTTC. Translation gives CASSPDDSQETQYF. The whole variable domain, remainder taken from reference TRBV5-1 and TRBJ2-5, is KAGVTQTPRYLIKTRGQQVTLSCSPISGHRSVSWYQQTPGQGLQFLFEYFSETQRNKGNFPGRFSGRQFSNSRSEMNVSTLELGDSALYLCASSPDDSQETQYFGPGTRLLVL.